Presented here are 26 T cell receptor beta chains from one specimen sequenced in a study of T cell responses to AZD1222 COVID-19 vaccine. Clones were read by immunoSEQ multiplex PCR, and TCRdb kept only the in-frame ones, dropping some. This repertoire shows tens of thousands of clones, approximately 90% found once; its top ten account for 5% to 6%. The sample consisted of peripheral blood, taken 28 days after the second AZD1222 dose. Receptors originate from an adult who received the AZD1222 COVID-19 vaccine.

As to this clone: The same CDR3 can be traced to other DNA sequences in this sample. The rearrangement joins TRBV9 to TRBJ1-2; TRBD1 matches at 10 bases. The germline CDR1 and CDR2 sequences are SGDLS and YYNGEE. Trimming cost V 3 bases and J 5 bases; bases outside gene matches: 4. The CDR3 is 14 residues long. The CDR3 protein is CASSAGQGGYGYTF. The CDR3 DNA is TGTGCCAGCAGCGCCGGACAGGGGGGATATGGCTACACCTTC.

This clone was picked up one time. The rearrangement uses TRBV6-5 and TRBJ1-2, with a possible D match to TRBD1 (5 bases). V shed 7 bases and J shed 0 bases, with 12 bases lying between them. CDR1 is MNHEY, CDR2 SVGAGI, per germline. This CDR3 region has 14 residues. In DNA, the CDR3 is TGTGCCAGCACGACGGGGGGAGCTAACTATGGCTACACCTTC. This codes for CASTTGGANYGYTF.

V gene TRBV20-1 combines with J gene TRBJ1-1; unclear D gene. The CDR3 has 11 residues. The V end lost 7 bases, the J end lost 0 bases, and 6 bases lay between the germline ends. Germline values: CDR1 DFQATT, CDR2 SNEGSKA (reference sequence). As DNA, the CDR3 is TGCAGTGGCGAGATGAACACTGAAGCTTTCTTT. Its translation is CSGEMNTEAFF.

The V call is TRBV7-2, the J call TRBJ1-2; D ambiguous. The germline V gene encodes CDR1 SGHTA and CDR2 FQGNSA. The CDR3 length is 17 residues. Trimming took 4 bases from V and 4 from J, leaving 22 bases between them. The CDR3 nucleotides read TGTGCCAGCAGCTACCTTACGACGGTTAGCGCAAGCTATGGCTACACCTTC. It yields the protein CASSYLTTVSASYGYTF.

V usage is TRBV7-2 and J usage is TRBJ2-5; D ambiguous. The CDR3 totals 12 residues. The V end was cut by 5 bases, the J end by 7 bases, with 11 bases between. Germline CDR1 reads SGHTA; CDR2 reads FQGNSA. CDR3 residues: CASSQDRWTQYF. Here the CDR3 DNA reads TGTGCCAGCAGCCAGGACCGGTGGACCCAGTACTTC.

This chain uses TRBV27 with TRBJ2-2, with D possibly matching TRBD2 (5 bases). Deletions cut 6 bases from V and 4 bases from J, with 24 bases between. The CDR3 length is 18 residues. The germline V gene has CDR1 MNHEY and CDR2 SMNVEV (reference sequence). CDR3 nucleotide sequence: TGTGCCAGCAGCCCGTCCGGACTTCTGATCCGGGCCACCGGGGAGCTGTTTTTT. It codes for CASSPSGLLIRATGELFF.

V gene TRBV25-1 combines with J gene TRBJ1-4, with 7 bases matching TRBD1. Per the germline V gene, CDR1 is MGHDK and CDR2 is SYGVNS. The V segment lost 6 bases and the J segment 8 bases; nucleotides outside the gene matches: 6. This CDR3 has 13 residues. The CDR3 loop is CASRQGTREKLFF. CDR3 DNA: TGTGCCAGCAGACAGGGGACCCGGGAAAAACTGTTTTTT.

The sample holds a few counts of this clone. An end of the junction does not agree with germline; a read error may underlie this. CDR3 sequence: CASSQGTGLDTQYF. The CDR3 bases are TGTGCTAGCAGTCAAGGGACAGGATTAGATACGCAGTATTTT. The J gene is TRBJ2-3, the V gene TRBV7-7, with 8 bases aligning to TRBD1. Per germline, CDR1 SSHAT and CDR2 FNYEAQ (reference sequence). The CDR3 runs to 14 residues.

The rearrangement links TRBV27 to TRBJ2-7, with 7 bases lining up with TRBD2. From germline, CDR1 is MNHEY and CDR2 SMNVEV (reference sequence). This CDR3 region has 15 residues. After removal of 2 bases from V and 0 bases from J, the junction contained 4 bases not matched to a gene. The CDR3: CASSLGRDYSYEQYF. Here the CDR3 DNA reads TGTGCCAGCAGTTTAGGTCGGGACTACTCCTACGAGCAGTACTTC.

The count of this clone is one. The gene calls are TRBV18 and TRBJ1-1; D is possibly TRBD1 (5 bases). Trimming pared 4 bases from V and 1 base from J, leaving 7 bases between. Looked up from germline, CDR1 is KGHSH and CDR2 is LQKENI. The CDR3 has 13 residues. CDR3 loop: CASSRGGNTEAFF. The CDR3 DNA is TGTGCCAGCTCACGTGGGGGGAACACTGAAGCTTTCTTT.

The rearrangement uses TRBV6-1 and TRBJ1-2; D unresolved. V gave up 1 base and J gave up 1 base, with 13 bases separating them. The germline V gene encodes CDR1 MNHNS and CDR2 SASEGT. The CDR3 is 16 residues long. In DNA, the CDR3 is TGTGCCAGCAGTGAAGTGGCGAGGATCCTTAACTATGGCTACACCTTC. This sequence encodes CASSEVARILNYGYTF.

This clone came up a few times. The chain has TRBV6-5 and TRBJ1-4; 10 nucleotides match TRBD1. The CDR3 is made up of 14 amino acids. From germline, CDR1 is MNHEY and CDR2 SVGAGI. Trimming took 8 bases from V and 7 from J; bases not matched to a gene: 7. The CDR3 region has the DNA TGTGCCAGCTGCGGAGGACAGGGGGGTGAAAAACTGTTTTTT. This encodes CASCGGQGGEKLFF.

This chain joins TRBV18 and TRBJ1-1; D perhaps matches TRBD1 (6 bases). Per germline, CDR1 KGHSH and CDR2 LQKENI. The CDR3 consists of 13 residues. Between the trimmed V and J ends, which lost 5 bases and 4 bases, there was a span of 11 bases. CDR3 residues: CASSTGGPTEAFF. Here the CDR3 DNA reads TGTGCCAGCTCAACCGGGGGGCCCACTGAAGCTTTCTTT.

The J gene is TRBJ2-3, the V gene TRBV15; TRBD1 is a possible D gene (5 bases). The CDR3 loop spans 15 amino acids. CDR1 is LNHNV, CDR2 YYDKDF, per germline (reference sequence). Trimming pared 6 bases from V and 0 bases from J, leaving 13 bases between. This CDR3 is CATRPGRTSTDTQYF. The DNA of the CDR3 is TGTGCCACCAGGCCAGGGCGTACTAGCACAGATACGCAGTATTTT.

The rearrangement uses TRBV28 and TRBJ2-7; the D gene is possibly TRBD1 (5 bases). The CDR3 has 11 amino acids. V was cut by 2 bases and J by 12 bases, with 11 bases left in between. The germline V gene has CDR1 MDHEN and CDR2 SYDVKM. The CDR3 sequence: CASSLRDSRYF. The CDR3 coding sequence is TGTGCCAGCAGTTTACGCGACAGCCGGTACTTC.

The chain couples TRBV24-1 to TRBJ1-5; 11 bases are shared with TRBD1. With 5 bases clipped from V and 3 bases from J, the junction kept 8 bases outside the gene matches. The germline V gene encodes CDR1 KGHDR and CDR2 SFDVKD. CDR3 length: 17 amino acids. CDR3 DNA: TGTGCCACCAGTGCAGGGACAGGGGGTCGTTCCAATCAGCCCCAGCATTTT. This translates into CATSAGTGGRSNQPQHF.

The CDR3 coding sequence is TGTGCCAGCAGTTACCTGCCGGGACAGGGGGAGACCCAGTACTTC. It codes for CASSYLPGQGETQYF. This rearrangement joins TRBV6-5 to TRBJ2-5; 10 positions match TRBD1. This CDR3 comprises 15 residues. After removal of 2 bases from V and 5 bases from J, the junction contained 5 bases not matched to a gene. Germline lookup yields CDR1 MNHEY and CDR2 SVGAGI.

This clone was seen only a few times. The V gene is TRBV4-1, the J gene TRBJ2-1; D remains ambiguous. Per the germline V gene, CDR1 is MGHRA and CDR2 is YSYEKL. The CDR3 loop spans 16 amino acids. V lost 1 base, J lost 0 bases, and 10 bases lay in between. Here the CDR3 reads CASSQVTTSSYNEQFF. DNA of the CDR3: TGCGCCAGCAGCCAAGTGACAACCAGCTCCTACAATGAGCAGTTCTTC.

The chain combines TRBV7-3 with TRBJ2-3; tentative D call: TRBD2 (5 bases). Germline V gene sequence: CDR1 SGHTA, CDR2 FQGTGA. The CDR3 is made up of 13 amino acids. Trimming removed 1 base from V and 5 bases from J, with 7 bases in between. The CDR3 DNA reads as TGTGCCAGCAGCTTAAGAGAGGGAGATACGCAGTATTTT. Translation: CASSLREGDTQYF.

The J gene is TRBJ1-1, the V gene TRBV5-6, with TRBD1 as a possible D gene (6 bases). Trimming cost V 0 bases and J 5 bases, with 11 bases left between them. This CDR3 has 14 residues. Germline assignment: CDR1 SGHDT and CDR2 YYEEEE. The CDR3 region has the DNA TGTGCCAGCAGCTTGGCCTGGGGGGCAACTGAAGCTTTCTTT. Encoded protein: CASSLAWGATEAFF.

The chain links TRBV18 to TRBJ1-4; D unresolved. This CDR3 is built from 19 residues. Trimming cost V 3 bases and J 0 bases, with 20 bases left between them. Germline V gives CDR1 KGHSH, CDR2 LQKENI. CDR3 DNA: TGTGCCAGCTCACCTACTCCGGGTCGAAAAACAACAACTAATGAAAAACTGTTTTTT. This encodes CASSPTPGRKTTTNEKLFF.

This clone was seen once. The J gene is TRBJ1-1, the V gene TRBV19, with D unclear. The CDR3 is made up of 13 amino acids. CDR1 and CDR2 (germline): LNHDA, SQIVND (reference sequence). V lost 5 bases, J lost 0 bases, and 7 bases lay in between. The CDR3 sequence is CASSLNVNTEAFF. CDR3 nucleotides: TGTGCCAGTAGTTTAAATGTGAACACTGAAGCTTTCTTT.

The sample holds one count of this clone. DNA of the CDR3: TGCGCCAGCAGCCAAGAGGCCCTCAGGGGCGCTTTCTATGGCTACACCTTC. This codes for CASSQEALRGAFYGYTF. This chain connects TRBV4-1 to TRBJ1-2; TRBD1 is a possible D gene (6 bases). The CDR3 sequence is 17 residues long. CDR1 is MGHRA and CDR2 is YSYEKL in the germline V gene. Trimming pared 0 bases from V and 4 bases from J, leaving 18 bases between.

This sequence joins TRBV6-6 and TRBJ1-6; D is unclear. Germline assignment: CDR1 MNHNY and CDR2 SVGAGI (reference sequence). This CDR3 has 12 residues. With 4 bases removed from V and 2 bases from J, the gap between germline ends came to 0 bases. For the CDR3, the DNA is TGTGCCAGCAGTTCCTATAATTCACCCCTCCACTTT. This translates into CASSSYNSPLHF.

The chain joins TRBV11-2 to TRBJ2-2, with a tentative D call TRBD1 (6 bases). There are 17 residues in the CDR3. The germline gives CDR1 SGHAT, CDR2 FQNNGV. The V and J ends lost 3 bases and 1 base respectively, with 15 bases between them. CDR3 sequence (DNA): TGTGCCAGCAGCTTCTACGCAGGGGCGTTGAACACCGGGGAGCTGTTTTTT. Translated, it gives CASSFYAGALNTGELFF.

This sequence joins TRBV19 and TRBJ1-2; 8 bases line up with TRBD1. V gave up 11 bases and J gave up 0 bases; unmatched junction bases: 11. CDR1 and CDR2 from the germline V gene are LNHDA and SQIVND (reference sequence). The CDR3 extends over 15 amino acids. This chain's CDR3 is CAHRTGSLTNYGYTF. As DNA, the CDR3 is TGTGCCCATAGGACAGGGTCCCTCACTAACTATGGCTACACCTTC.